There are a few counts of the clone carrying this TCR beta chain. What it binds is unknown. After constant-region reverse-primer amplification, full-length variable regions underwent semi-nested PCR with Nested Universal Primer A. One entry per CDR3 protein results from TCRdb running MiXCR on the 5' RACE reads. The table records around 57,000 distinct CDR3 sequences, 28% of them present only once. Memory CD4+ cells were defined as CD4+CD45RO+CD25-. Overall study results and limits: Greatest tumor Treg TCR overlap was with tumor naive CD4+ cells. The larger cohort examined one V-J beta rearrangement, not whole repertoires.

Germline CDR1 is DFQATT and CDR2 is SNEGSKA (reference sequence). Trimming left V 0 bases short and J 0 bases short, with 15 bases between. This CDR3 has 17 amino acids. The TCR originated in a female donor with breast cancer. The sequenced sample was tumor-infiltrating memory CD4+ T cells sorted from the breast tumor. Subset in this sample: memory CD4+ T cells, CD4+CD45RO+CD25-. The chain links TRBV20-1 to TRBJ2-1, with D possibly matching TRBD2 (5 bases). The CDR3 is CSARDRSSGLSYNEQFF. CDR3 coding DNA: TGCAGTGCTAGAGATCGGTCCAGCGGCCTCTCCTACAATGAGCAGTTCTTC.